This T cell receptor (beta chain) was identified during a study of blood T cell repertoires in COVID-19. Study context: Specimens from acute and convalescent COVID-19 originated in the United States, Italy and Spain. PBMCs, B-cell-depleted T cells, or T cells provided the cDNA or gDNA that made up the material.

In the original analysis: Estimation of nucleated cell counts relied on the amplification of reference gene primers. The assay was immunoSEQ multiplex PCR, and TCRdb's table has in-frame clones only and misses some. That table supplies the V and J calls and clone size; D and trimming were determined from the DNA. The sample shows a few hundred thousand clones, about 85% of them seen only once. The CDR3 extends over 12 amino acids. Per the germline V gene, CDR1 is MNHEY and CDR2 is SVGAGI. V lost 6 bases and J lost 6, with 8 bases in between. Remarks on this clone: The same CDR3 is also encoded by other DNA sequences in this sample.

Seattle researchers signed up patients amid active infection and tracked them longitudinally. The sequenced sample was peripheral blood. The genes are TRBV6-5 and TRBJ2-2; weak D call: TRBD2 (5 bases). This clonotype originated in a human donor with COVID-19, enrolled during active disease. The donor label of this sample is uncertain. CDR3 coding DNA: TGTGCCAGCAGGCGGACTGCCGGGGAGCTGTTTTTT. Protein: CASRRTAGELFF.